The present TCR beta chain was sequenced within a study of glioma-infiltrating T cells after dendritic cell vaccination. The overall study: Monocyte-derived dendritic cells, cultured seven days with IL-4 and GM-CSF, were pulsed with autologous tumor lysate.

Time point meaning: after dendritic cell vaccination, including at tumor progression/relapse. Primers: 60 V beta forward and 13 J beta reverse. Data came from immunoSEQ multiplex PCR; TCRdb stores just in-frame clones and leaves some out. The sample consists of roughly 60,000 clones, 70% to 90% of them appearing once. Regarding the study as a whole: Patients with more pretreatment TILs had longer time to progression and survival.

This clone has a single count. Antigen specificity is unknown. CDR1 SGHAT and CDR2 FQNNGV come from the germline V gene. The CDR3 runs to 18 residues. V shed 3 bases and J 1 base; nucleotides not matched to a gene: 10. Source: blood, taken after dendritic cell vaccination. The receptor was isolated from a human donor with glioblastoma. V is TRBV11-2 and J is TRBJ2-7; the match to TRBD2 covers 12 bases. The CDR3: CASSFSLAGGSLSYEQYF. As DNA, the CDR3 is TGTGCCAGCAGCTTCTCCCTAGCGGGGGGGTCGTTATCCTACGAGCAGTACTTC.